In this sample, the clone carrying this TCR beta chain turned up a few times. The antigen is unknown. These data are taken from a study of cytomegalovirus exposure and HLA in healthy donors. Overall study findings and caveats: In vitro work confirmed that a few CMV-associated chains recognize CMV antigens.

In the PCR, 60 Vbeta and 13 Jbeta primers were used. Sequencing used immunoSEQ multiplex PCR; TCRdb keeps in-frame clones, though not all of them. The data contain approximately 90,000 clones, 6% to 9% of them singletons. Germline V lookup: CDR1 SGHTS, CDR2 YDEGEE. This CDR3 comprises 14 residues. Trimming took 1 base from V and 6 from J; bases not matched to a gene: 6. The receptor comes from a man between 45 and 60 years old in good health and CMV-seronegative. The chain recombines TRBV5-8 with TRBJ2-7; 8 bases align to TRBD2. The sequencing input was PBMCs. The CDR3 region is CASSLSGGGAEQYF. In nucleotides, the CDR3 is TGTGCCAGCAGCTTGTCGGGGGGGGGCGCCGAGCAGTACTTC.